This is a list of T cell receptor beta chains from one sample in a study of cytomegalovirus exposure and HLA in healthy donors. Repertoires were generated with immunoSEQ multiplex PCR, while TCRdb's copy carries only in-frame clones and drops some. The table shows about 180,000 clones, with about four fifths occurring only once. Sample: PBMCs. The receptors were gathered from a man aged 35 to 55 in good health and CMV-seronegative. The CDR3 runs from the conserved cysteine through the conserved F or W. The D gene is left open where the match is weak. Not every row has a clone size; where given, it reads once, few, many or a size class.

d_call	v_call	clone_size	j_call	cdr3_nt	cdr3_aa
TRBD1	TRBV5-1	NA	TRBJ2-7	TGCGCCAGCAGCCTGACCGACAGGGGAAGCTCCTACGAGCAGTACTTC	CASSLTDRGSSYEQYF
NA	TRBV4-1	NA	TRBJ1-1	TGCGCCAGCAGCCAAGGACTTAACAGGGTGAACACTGAAGCTTTCTTT	CASSQGLNRVNTEAFF
TRBD1	TRBV27	once	TRBJ2-7	TGTGCCAGCAGCTATGACGGGACAGGGGGCCCCTACGAGCAGTACTTC	CASSYDGTGGPYEQYF
NA	TRBV27	NA	TRBJ2-5	TGTGCCAGCAGTTTATCTGGGGGGGGGCTAAAGACCCAGTACTTC	CASSLSGGGLKTQYF
NA	TRBV9	NA	TRBJ2-6	TGTGCCAGCAGCCTCCCGTCGTCTGGGGCCAACGTCCTGACTTTC	CASSLPSSGANVLTF
NA	TRBV7-9	few	TRBJ1-2	TGTGCCAGCAGCTCAGAAATGGGAGATGGCTACACCTTC	CASSSEMGDGYTF
TRBD1	TRBV6-1	few	TRBJ2-1	TGTGCCAGCACCCCGACGGGACAGGCACGAAATGAGCAGTTCTTC	CASTPTGQARNEQFF
NA	TRBV9	NA	TRBJ2-2	TGTGCCAGCAGCTCAGGGATGGGCCTCGGCACCGGGGAGCTGTTTTTT	CASSSGMGLGTGELFF
NA	TRBV18	NA	TRBJ2-7	TGTGCCAGCTCACTCAACCAGGGATCCTACGAGCAGTACTTC	CASSLNQGSYEQYF
NA	TRBV21-1	NA	TRBJ2-5	TGTGCCAGCATCGAAAAACCCGGAGGAGGCAGACCCCAAGAGACCCAGTACTTC	CASIEKPGGGRPQETQYF
TRBD1	TRBV4-3	NA	TRBJ2-7	TGCGCCAGCAGCCAGGGTGGACAGGGGAGGGAGCAGTACTTC	CASSQGGQGREQYF
TRBD2	TRBV19	NA	TRBJ2-5	TGTGCCAGTAGTATGATGGCTAGCGGGGGCCGGGAGACCCAGTACTTC	CASSMMASGGRETQYF
NA	TRBV6-1	NA	TRBJ1-5	TGTGCCAGCAGTGCCGGAAATAAAGCGGCTCAGCCCCAGCATTTT	CASSAGNKAAQPQHF
TRBD1	TRBV27	NA	TRBJ1-5	TGTGCCAGCACCTCTGGACAGGGGCGCAATCAGCCCCAGCATTTT	CASTSGQGRNQPQHF
NA	TRBV6-5	NA	TRBJ1-1	TGTGCCAGCAGTTACAGAACAGGGATAATCTCTGAAGCTTTCTTT	CASSYRTGIISEAFF
TRBD1	TRBV29-1	NA	TRBJ2-7	TGCAGCGTAATGGGGGGGGGACAGGGGTGGTACGAGCAGTACTTC	CSVMGGGQGWYEQYF
NA	TRBV19	NA	TRBJ1-6	TGTGCCAGTAGTATGATGGGGGCTGGTAATTCACCCCTCCACTTT	CASSMMGAGNSPLHF
TRBD1	TRBV9	NA	TRBJ1-4	TGTGCCAGCAGCGTAGGAGGGGGCTGGACAGAAAAACTGTTTTTT	CASSVGGGWTEKLFF
NA	TRBV7-9	NA	TRBJ2-2	TGTGCCAGCAGCGGGGCAGGGAACACCGGGGAGCTGTTTTTT	CASSGAGNTGELFF
NA	TRBV29-1	NA	TRBJ2-5	TGCAGCGTGAGTTTGGGCAGTGGAGAGACCCAGTACTTC	CSVSLGSGETQYF
TRBD1	TRBV5-1	NA	TRBJ2-2	TGCGCCAGCAGCCCGACAGGGGGCATGGGCACCGGGGAGCTGTTTTTT	CASSPTGGMGTGELFF
NA	TRBV19	NA	TRBJ1-5	TGTGCCAGTAGTATTCGGGGGGAAGGCAATCAGCCCCAGCATTTT	CASSIRGEGNQPQHF
NA	TRBV9	NA	TRBJ2-2	TGTGCCAGCAGCGCGAACTTAAACACCGGGGAGCTGTTTTTT	CASSANLNTGELFF
NA	TRBV5-6	NA	TRBJ1-5	TGTGCCAGCAGCTTGGGTGTCAGGCCTTATAGCAATCAGCCCCAGCATTTT	CASSLGVRPYSNQPQHF
TRBD1	TRBV15	NA	TRBJ2-3	TGTGCCACCAGCAGGGGACAGGGGGCAGATACGCAGTATTTT	CATSRGQGADTQYF
NA	TRBV12-1	NA	TRBJ2-3	TGTGCCAGCAGCTTCCCTAATTCCATCCGGAGAGATACGCAGTATTTT	CASSFPNSIRRDTQYF
NA	TRBV19	NA	TRBJ1-2	TGTGCCAGTAGTGATCCAGGATATGGCTACACCTTC	CASSDPGYGYTF
NA	TRBV7-2	NA	TRBJ1-1	TGTGCCAGCAGCCCACCGGGGAGGGGGAGGAGGGACACTGAAGCTTTCTTT	CASSPPGRGRRDTEAFF
TRBD2	TRBV29-1	NA	TRBJ2-1	TGCAGCGTTGAAGGTCGGGCTAGCGGGAGAACGAGGGTCTACAATGAGCAGTTCTTC	CSVEGRASGRTRVYNEQFF
TRBD1	TRBV6-6	NA	TRBJ2-1	TGTGCCAGCAGCCCAGGGGGCGTTGGGTTGGTGAATGAGCAGTTCTTC	CASSPGGVGLVNEQFF
NA	TRBV18	NA	TRBJ2-1	TGTGCCAGCTCACCACCTACGGGGCCGGCGGGGGAGCAGTTCTTC	CASSPPTGPAGEQFF
TRBD1	TRBV6-6	NA	TRBJ1-6	TGTGCCAGCATTAAACAGGGGCTTAATTCACCCCTCCACTTT	CASIKQGLNSPLHF
NA	TRBV6-4	NA	TRBJ1-5	TGTGCCAGCAGTGAGGGGGCCTATAGCAATCAGCCCCAGCATTTT	CASSEGAYSNQPQHF
NA	TRBV21-1	NA	TRBJ2-3	TGTGCCAGCAGCAACGAGACTAGCGGGGGAACAGATACGCAGTATTTT	CASSNETSGGTDTQYF
NA	TRBV6-5	NA	TRBJ1-1	TGTGCCAGCAGTGTGGACAGGAACACTGAAGCTTTCTTT	CASSVDRNTEAFF
TRBD1	TRBV5-1	NA	TRBJ2-6	TGCGCCAGCAGCTTTACAGGGGTTGGGGCCAACGTCCTGACTTTC	CASSFTGVGANVLTF
NA	TRBV28	NA	TRBJ2-7	TGTGCCAGCAGTTTTCCCCTTTCCTACGAGCAGTACTTC	CASSFPLSYEQYF
TRBD1	TRBV2	NA	TRBJ1-4	TGTGCCAGCACTCGATCGGTCCAGGGGGCTTCTGGTTATGAAAAACTGTTTTTT	CASTRSVQGASGYEKLFF
NA	TRBV11-3	NA	TRBJ2-1	TGTGCCAGCAGCTTAAGGGACACCGGTTACAATGAGCAGTTCTTC	CASSLRDTGYNEQFF
NA	TRBV7-3	NA	TRBJ2-6	TGTGCCAGCAGCGGGGGGGGCCAGGCCCGCTCTGGGGCCAACGTCCTGACTTTC	CASSGGGQARSGANVLTF
NA	TRBV25-1	few	TRBJ2-4	TGTGCCAGCAGTGGGGTCTCGGGACAATTGTTAACCAAAAACATTCAGTACTTC	CASSGVSGQLLTKNIQYF
TRBD2	TRBV11-2	NA	TRBJ2-1	TGTGCCAGCAGCTTAGCCCCTAGGACTAGCGGGAATCACAATGAGCAGTTCTTC	CASSLAPRTSGNHNEQFF
TRBD1	TRBV2	NA	TRBJ1-3	TGTGCCAGCAGAGAACCACAGGGGGCTCGCGGAAACACCATATATTTT	CASREPQGARGNTIYF
NA	TRBV4-1	few	TRBJ1-1	TGCGCCAGCAGCCAAGAGGGGCAGGGCCCTGAAGCTTTCTTT	CASSQEGQGPEAFF
NA	TRBV6-5	NA	TRBJ1-2	TGTGCCAGCAGAACACAGGTCTATGGCTACACCTTC	CASRTQVYGYTF
NA	TRBV6-5	few	TRBJ1-1	TGTGCCAGCAGTTACCAGGGGTGGCGTACTGAAGCTTTCTTT	CASSYQGWRTEAFF
NA	TRBV27	NA	TRBJ1-6	TGTGCCAGTCGACAGAATACCCATAATTCACCCCTCCACTTT	CASRQNTHNSPLHF
TRBD2	TRBV2	NA	TRBJ2-7	TGTGCCAGCAGTGAAGAACCCCAGCGGGGAGCCCTCTACGAGCAGTACTTC	CASSEEPQRGALYEQYF
NA	TRBV2	NA	TRBJ2-3	TGTGCCAGCAGTGGGGGAGGCACAGATACGCAGTATTTT	CASSGGGTDTQYF
NA	TRBV5-6	NA	TRBJ2-1	TGTGCCAGCAGCTTCGGAGCGGGCCTGGACAATGAGCAGTTCTTC	CASSFGAGLDNEQFF
NA	TRBV6-6	NA	TRBJ2-7	TGTGCCAGCAGTTACAGGGGGGGCCAACCCTACGAGCAGTACTTC	CASSYRGGQPYEQYF
NA	TRBV9	NA	TRBJ1-3	TGTGCCAGCAGCGTAGCCGCGGGGTCCTTCGGAAACACCATATATTTT	CASSVAAGSFGNTIYF